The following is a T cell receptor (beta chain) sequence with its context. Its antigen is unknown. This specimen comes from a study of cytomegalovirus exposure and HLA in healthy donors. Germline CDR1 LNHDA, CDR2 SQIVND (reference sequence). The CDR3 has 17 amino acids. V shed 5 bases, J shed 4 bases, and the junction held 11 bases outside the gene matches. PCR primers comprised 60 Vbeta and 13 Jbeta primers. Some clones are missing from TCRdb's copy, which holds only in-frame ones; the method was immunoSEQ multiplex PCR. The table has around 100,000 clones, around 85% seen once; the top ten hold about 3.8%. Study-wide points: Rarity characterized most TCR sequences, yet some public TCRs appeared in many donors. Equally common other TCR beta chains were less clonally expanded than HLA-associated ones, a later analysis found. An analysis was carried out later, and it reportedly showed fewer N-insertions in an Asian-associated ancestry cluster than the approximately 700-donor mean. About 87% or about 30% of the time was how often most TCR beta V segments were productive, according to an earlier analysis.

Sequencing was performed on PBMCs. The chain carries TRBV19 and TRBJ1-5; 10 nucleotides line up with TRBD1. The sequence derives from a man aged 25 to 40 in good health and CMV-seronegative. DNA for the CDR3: TGTGCCAGTAGTGTATACCGGGACAGGGGTCGGAATCAGCCCCAGCATTTT. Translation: CASSVYRDRGRNQPQHF.